What follows are 8 T cell receptor beta chains derived from one specimen sequenced in a study of PD-L1 blockade in urothelial cancer. Generated by immunoSEQ multiplex PCR, the TCRdb table keeps only in-frame clones and is missing some. The sample contains some 80,000 clones, roughly 80% of which appear only once. Indicated time point: pretreatment peripheral blood. This material consisted of PBMCs, taken around atezolizumab (anti-PD-L1) treatment. All receptors come from a man in his forties or fifties with urothelial cancer.

V gene TRBV18 combines with J gene TRBJ1-3; D gene ambiguous. CDR1 is KGHSH, CDR2 LQKENI, per germline. V was cut by 3 bases and J by 2 bases, with 5 bases left in between. The CDR3 is made up of 13 amino acids. In nucleotides, the CDR3 is TGTGCCAGCTCACCCCCAGCTGGAAACACCATATATTTT. Translated, it gives CASSPPAGNTIYF. The full variable domain, with the rest looked up from reference TRBV18 and TRBJ1-3, is NAGVMQNPRHLVRRRGQEARLRCSPMKGHSHVYWYRQLPEEGLKFMVYLQKENIIDESGMPKERFSAEFPKEGPSILRIQQVVRGDSAAYFCASSPPAGNTIYFGEGSWLTVV.

The chain is built from TRBV7-9 and TRBJ1-1; D is ambiguous. The CDR3 is 13 amino acids. Deletions cut 6 bases from V and 1 base from J, with 9 bases between. CDR1 is SEHNR and CDR2 is FQNEAQ in the germline V gene (reference sequence). As DNA, the CDR3 is TGTGCCAGCAGTACTTTACCGAACACTGAAGCTTTCTTT. Translation: CASSTLPNTEAFF. Variable domain in full (rest from reference TRBV7-9 and TRBJ1-1): DTGVSQNPRHKITKRGQNVTFRCDPISEHNRLYWYRQTLGQGPEFLTYFQNEAQLEKSRLLSDRFSAERPKGSFSTLEIQRTEQGDSAMYLCASSTLPNTEAFFGQGTRLTVV.

The chain is built from TRBV27 and TRBJ1-2, with D possibly being TRBD1 (6 bases). V lost 8 bases to trimming and J lost 3 bases, with 10 bases between them. Germline loops: CDR1 MNHEY, CDR2 SMNVEV (reference sequence). The CDR3 sequence is 12 residues long. The CDR3 DNA follows: TGTGCCAGCCAAGGGGGGGACTATGGCTACACCTTC. The encoded protein is CASQGGDYGYTF.

The chain is built from TRBV11-1 and TRBJ1-3; a weak D match, TRBD1 (6 bases). The ends were cut back, 5 bases at V and 4 bases at J, with 15 bases in the middle. This CDR3 contains 15 residues. The germline V gene encodes CDR1 SGHAT and CDR2 FQDESV (reference sequence). The CDR3 nucleotides read TGTGCCAGCAGCCCGACAGGCTTGCCCGGAAACACCATATATTTT. Amino acids: CASSPTGLPGNTIYF.

The chain couples TRBV10-3 to TRBJ2-3, with 7 bases matching TRBD1. V dropped 8 bases and J dropped 3; count of bases not matched to a gene: 11. Germline V lookup: CDR1 ENHRY, CDR2 SYGVKD. This CDR3 comprises 15 residues. CDR3 DNA sequence: TGTGCCATCTACCGCGGACAGGACCGAACAGATACGCAGTATTTT. Amino acids: CAIYRGQDRTDTQYF.

This chain connects TRBV11-2 to TRBJ2-7; TRBD2 aligns across 7 bases. The CDR3 sequence is 17 residues long. Germline V lookup: CDR1 SGHAT, CDR2 FQNNGV. After removal of 5 bases from V and 3 bases from J, the junction contained 16 bases not matched to a gene. The CDR3 DNA sequence: TGTGCCAGCAGCCCGATAGACCGAGCGGGAAAGGGCTACGAGCAGTACTTC. Protein: CASSPIDRAGKGYEQYF.

The rearrangement uses TRBV28 and TRBJ2-2; 10 bases are a match to TRBD2. J was trimmed by 5 bases and V by 6 bases; bases with no gene match: 9. This CDR3 contains 16 residues. The V gene's germline CDR1 is MDHEN and CDR2 SYDVKM. CDR3 nucleotides: TGTGCCAGCAGAATAGAGCGGGAGGGCCCGACCGGGGAGCTGTTTTTT. Its protein is CASRIEREGPTGELFF.

The V call is TRBV15, the J call TRBJ2-7; tentative D call: TRBD2 (7 bases). The ends were cut back, 0 bases at V and 2 bases at J, with 14 bases in the middle. CDR1 LNHNV and CDR2 YYDKDF come from the germline V gene (reference sequence). CDR3 length: 16 amino acids. In nucleotides, the CDR3 is TGTGCCACCAGCAGAGAATCAGCGGGGACACCCTACGAGCAGTACTTC. Protein product: CATSRESAGTPYEQYF. Drawing the rest from reference TRBV15 and TRBJ2-7, the complete variable domain is DAMVIQNPRYQVTQFGKPVTLSCSQTLNHNVMYWYQQKSSQAPKLLFHYYDKDFNNEADTPDNFQSRRPNTSFCFLDIRSPGLGDTAMYLCATSRESAGTPYEQYFGPGTRLTVT.